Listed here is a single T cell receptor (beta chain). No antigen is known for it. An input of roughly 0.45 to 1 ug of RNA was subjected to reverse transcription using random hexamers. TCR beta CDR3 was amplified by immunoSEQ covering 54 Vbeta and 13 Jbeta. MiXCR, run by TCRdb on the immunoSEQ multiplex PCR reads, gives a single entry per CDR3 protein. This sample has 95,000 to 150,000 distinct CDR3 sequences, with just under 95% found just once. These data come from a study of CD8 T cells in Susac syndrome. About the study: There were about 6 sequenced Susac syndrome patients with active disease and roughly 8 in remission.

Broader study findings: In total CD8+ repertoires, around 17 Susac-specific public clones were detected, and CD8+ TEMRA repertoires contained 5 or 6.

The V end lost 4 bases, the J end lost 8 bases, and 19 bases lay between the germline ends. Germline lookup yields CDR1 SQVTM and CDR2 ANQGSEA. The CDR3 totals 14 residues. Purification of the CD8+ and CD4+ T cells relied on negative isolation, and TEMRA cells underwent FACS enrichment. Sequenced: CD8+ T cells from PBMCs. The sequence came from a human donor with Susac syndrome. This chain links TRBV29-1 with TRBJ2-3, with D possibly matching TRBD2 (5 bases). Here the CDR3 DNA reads TGCAGCGTTGTCAGGAGCGGTAGCATGGGTACGCAGTATTTT. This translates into CSVVRSGSMGTQYF.